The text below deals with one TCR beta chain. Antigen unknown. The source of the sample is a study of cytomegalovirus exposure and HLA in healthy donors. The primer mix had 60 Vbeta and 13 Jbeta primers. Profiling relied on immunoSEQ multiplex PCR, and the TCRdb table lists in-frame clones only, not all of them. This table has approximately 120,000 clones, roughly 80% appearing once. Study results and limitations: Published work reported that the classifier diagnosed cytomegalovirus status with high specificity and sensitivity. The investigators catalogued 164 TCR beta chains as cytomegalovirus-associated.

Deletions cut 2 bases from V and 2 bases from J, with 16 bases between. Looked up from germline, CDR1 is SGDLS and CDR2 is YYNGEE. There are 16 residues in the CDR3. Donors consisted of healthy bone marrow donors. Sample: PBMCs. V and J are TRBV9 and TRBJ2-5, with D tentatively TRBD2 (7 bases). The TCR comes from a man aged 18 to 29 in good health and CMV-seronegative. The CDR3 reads CASSVWEGGYQETQYF. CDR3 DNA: TGTGCCAGCAGCGTTTGGGAGGGGGGGTATCAAGAGACCCAGTACTTC.